This TCR beta chain was retrieved from a study of human T cells and chemical hapten exposure. Overall study results and limits: Controls formed significantly fewer large CDR3 similarity clusters than expanded TCRs did. There was no change with DPC sensitization in TCRs above 1 in 1000 frequency.

Germline trimming cut 4 bases from V and 4 bases from J; bases unmatched to any gene: 6. CDR3 length equals 15 residues. Germline-derived CDR1 and CDR2 are LNHNV and YYDKDF (reference sequence). The time point denotes: pre-sensitization, week 0. The treatment: therapeutic diphenylcyclopropenone sensitization with weekly scalp DPC. Suited to DPC and affected by alopecia, the donors ranged from 18 to 70 years old. TCRdb passed the RACE reads through MiXCR, listing each CDR3 protein once. Altogether 80,000 to 95,000 distinct CDR3 sequences are present, roughly 9.1% being singletons, with the ten largest covering 3.6%. This clonotype was seen only a few times. No antigen is known for it.

This chain connects TRBV15 to TRBJ2-7, with TRBD2 identical over 11 bases. The sample was whole blood, taken in connection with sensitization to the hapten diphenylcyclopropenone (DPC). This TCR came from a woman in her thirties or forties with alopecia areata. Some clones in this sample may be carry-over from other donors' samples. The chain's CDR3 is CATSTARLAGYEQYF. In DNA form, the CDR3 reads TGTGCCACCAGCACCGCCCGACTAGCGGGGTACGAGCAGTACTTC.